A single sample gave rise to the 31 T cell receptor beta chains below, sequenced in a study of T cell repertoires in cytomegalovirus infection. TCRdb used MiXCR to reprocess the reads, holding one entry per CDR3 protein. The sample includes around 450,000 distinct CDR3 sequences, approximately 32% of them seen just once. The sample was PBMCs. The receptors shown here come from a human donor in good health (CMV status not recorded). Some clones in this sample may be carry-over from other donors' samples.

A remark on this clonotype: The CDR3 ends on some other residue instead of the conserved phenylalanine or tryptophan, so this is likely a read error. Because the CDR3's place on the DNA is in doubt, the DNA is left out and the CDR3 is given as listed by TCRdb. The chain couples TRBV7-8 to TRBJ1-6; the D segment call TRBD1 is taken from the table without a DNA check. The germline gives CDR1 SGHVS, CDR2 FQNEAQ. The CDR3 totals 15 residues, both ends included. CDR3 sequence reads: CASRVSGTEGAPLHL.

This sequence joins TRBV19 and TRBJ2-3; D ambiguous. Germline V gene lookup returns CDR1 LNHDA and CDR2 SQIVND (reference sequence). The CDR3 extends over 14 amino acids. V lost 3 bases to trimming and J lost 2 bases, with 9 bases between them. CDR3 in amino acids: CASSMSGNTDTQYF. The CDR3 DNA follows: TGTGCCAGTAGTATGAGTGGCAACACAGATACGCAGTATTTT. The full variable domain, completed using reference TRBV19 and TRBJ2-3, is DGGITQSPKYLFRKEGQNVTLSCEQNLNHDAMYWYRQDPGQGLRLIYYSQIVNDFQKGDIAEGYSVSREKKESFPLTVTSAQKNPTAFYLCASSMSGNTDTQYFGPGTRLTVL.

This clonotype was observed a handful of times. This chain connects TRBV6-8 to TRBJ2-5; 9 nucleotides align to TRBD1. The CDR3 contains 17 residues. Germline values: CDR1 MNHGY, CDR2 SAAAGT. V trimming: 6 bases; J trimming: 5 bases; junction bases outside the gene matches: 16. The CDR3 loop is CASRPPKSQGAKETQYF. The DNA for the CDR3 is TGTGCCAGCAGACCCCCGAAATCACAGGGGGCGAAGGAGACCCAGTACTTC.

This chain uses TRBV5-1 with TRBJ1-5; no clear D gene. Germline CDR1 SGHRS, CDR2 YFSETQ. V shed 5 bases and J shed 6 bases, with 15 bases lying between them. This CDR3 region has 14 residues. CDR3 DNA sequence: TGCGCCAGCAGACAAGACACCTCCGGTCAGCCCCAGCATTTT. As protein: CASRQDTSGQPQHF.

The rearrangement links TRBV25-1 to TRBJ2-1; 15 bases match TRBD2. V lost 4 bases to trimming and J lost 3 bases; unmatched junction nucleotides: 4. The germline gives CDR1 MGHDK, CDR2 SYGVNS. CDR3 length: 17 residues. The CDR3 spells CASSGVGLAGGYNEQFF. CDR3 nucleotide sequence: TGTGCCAGCAGTGGTGTGGGACTAGCGGGGGGCTACAATGAGCAGTTCTTC.

V is TRBV10-3 and J is TRBJ1-4, with D possibly being TRBD1 (5 bases). There are 13 residues in the CDR3. The V end was cut by 7 bases, the J end by 2 bases, with 8 bases between. Germline loops: CDR1 ENHRY, CDR2 SYGVKD. The CDR3 spells CAIKSGTNEKLFF. In DNA, the CDR3 is TGTGCCATCAAGTCAGGGACTAATGAAAAACTGTTTTTT.

There are many counts of this clonotype. The J gene is TRBJ2-5, the V gene TRBV7-2, with TRBD2 identical over 12 bases. The J segment lost 4 bases and the V segment lost 4 bases, leaving 22 bases of the junction unmatched. The length of the CDR3 is 21 residues. CDR1 SGHTA and CDR2 FQGNSA come from the germline V gene. In DNA, the CDR3 is TGTGCCAGCAGCTCCCTATCCGGGATCTCGGGGCTAGCGGGGGGGCGAGAGACCCAGTACTTC. Translated, it gives CASSSLSGISGLAGGRETQYF.

This clonotype was recorded a few times. This sequence joins TRBV15 and TRBJ1-3; unclear D gene. The CDR3 has 13 amino acids. V lost 8 bases and J lost 2, with 10 bases in between. CDR1 LNHNV and CDR2 YYDKDF come from the germline V gene (reference sequence). The CDR3 DNA is TGTGCCACCGCCCCGCTTGCTGGAAACACCATATATTTT. Translated, it gives CATAPLAGNTIYF. Supplemented by reference TRBV15 and TRBJ1-3, the full variable domain reads DAMVIQNPRYQVTQFGKPVTLSCSQTLNHNVMYWYQQKSSQAPKLLFHYYDKDFNNEADTPDNFQSRRPNTSFCFLDIRSPGLGDTAMYLCATAPLAGNTIYFGEGSWLTVV.

This rearrangement joins TRBV7-6 to TRBJ2-6; weak D call: TRBD1 (6 bases). CDR3 length equals 21 residues. CDR1 SGHVS and CDR2 FNYEAQ come from the germline V gene. Deletions cut 4 bases from V and 0 bases from J, with 25 bases between. CDR3 nucleotide sequence: TGTGCCAGCAGCTCCCACACCCAACTGGGACACCTAAGCTCTGGGGCCAACGTCCTGACTTTC. Encoded protein: CASSSHTQLGHLSSGANVLTF.

A word on this clonotype: Likely a read error: the CDR3 ends without its conserved phenylalanine or tryptophan. The CDR3 DNA reads TGTGCCAGCAGTATCCAGGGGGGCGAGCAGTACTTA. Its translation is CASSIQGGEQYL. This chain joins TRBV6-5 and TRBJ2-7, with D perhaps matching TRBD1 (7 bases). The CDR3 length is 12 residues. Germline CDR1 and CDR2: MNHEY and SVGAGI. With 5 bases removed from V and 6 bases from J, the gap between germline ends came to 11 bases.

This chain links TRBV2 with TRBJ2-3; D uncertain. This CDR3 contains 15 residues. V lost 6 bases, J lost 2 bases, and 15 bases lay in between. Looked up from germline, CDR1 is SNHLY and CDR2 is FYNNEI. This chain's CDR3 is CASRPDLLPTDTQYF. As DNA, the CDR3 is TGTGCCAGCAGACCGGACCTACTTCCCACAGATACGCAGTATTTT. Together with reference TRBV2 and TRBJ2-3, the CDR3 gives the full variable domain: EPEVTQTPSHQVTQMGQEVILRCVPISNHLYFYWYRQILGQKVEFLVSFYNNEISEKSEIFDDQFSVERPDGSNFTLKIRSTKLEDSAMYFCASRPDLLPTDTQYFGPGTRLTVL.

A note on this clonotype: A far more abundant clone sits one base away, making this likely a read error. The J gene is TRBJ1-5, the V gene TRBV13; D is undetermined. Germline CDR1 reads PRHDT; CDR2 reads FYEKMQ (reference sequence). This CDR3 has 14 amino acids. The CDR3 region has the DNA TGTGCCAGCAGCTTAGGGGGGAGCAAGCAGCCCCAGCATTTT. This encodes CASSLGGSKQPQHF.

DNA for the CDR3: TGTGCCAGCAGTCCGGGTTCGAGTTCACCCCTCCACTTT. This sequence encodes CASSPGSSSPLHF. The genes are TRBV9 and TRBJ1-6; D gene uncertain. From germline, CDR1 is SGDLS and CDR2 YYNGEE. This CDR3 comprises 13 residues. The V end was cut by 5 bases, the J end by 9 bases, with 12 bases between.

V gene TRBV11-2 combines with J gene TRBJ1-2; D not resolved. The V end was cut by 5 bases, the J end by 8 bases, with 12 bases between. Germline-derived CDR1 and CDR2 are SGHAT and FQNNGV. This CDR3 has 12 amino acids. CDR3 coding DNA: TGTGCCAGCAGCCCGGGCCCATCCGGCTACACCTTC. This encodes CASSPGPSGYTF.

For this clonotype: At one end, the junction sequence differs from germline, possibly due to a read error. The chain couples TRBV7-2 to TRBJ1-2; D ambiguous. The CDR3 has 15 amino acids. Germline V lookup: CDR1 SGHTA, CDR2 FQGNSA. CDR3 bases: TGTGCCAGCAGCCTCGGAAAGGCGACTAAATATGGCTACACCTTC. Translated: CASSLGKATKYGYTF.

Only a few counts were recorded for this clonotype. CDR3 in DNA: TGTGCCAGCAGTTTAGTGGGACAGGGGTTCAACGAGCAGTACTTC. Protein sequence: CASSLVGQGFNEQYF. The chain has TRBV28 and TRBJ2-7; 10 bases agree with TRBD1. J gave up 5 bases and V 2 bases, and 6 bases lay outside the gene matches. The CDR3 covers 15 residues. Germline V gene lookup returns CDR1 MDHEN and CDR2 SYDVKM.

At least ten counts were recorded for this clonotype. The V gene is TRBV7-2, the J gene TRBJ2-3; TRBD2 agrees at 9 bases. This CDR3 has 13 residues. Germline-derived CDR1 and CDR2 are SGHTA and FQGNSA. V trimming: 1 base; J trimming: 11 bases; junction bases outside the gene matches: 4. The CDR3 nucleotides read TGTGCCAGCAGCTTAGTAACAGCGGGGGGGCAGTATTTT. Residues: CASSLVTAGGQYF.

This clonotype was counted only a few times. The chain recombines TRBV11-2 with TRBJ2-7; unclear D gene. This CDR3 is 13 amino acids long. Germline V gene lookup returns CDR1 SGHAT and CDR2 FQNNGV. Trimming removed 5 bases from V and 6 bases from J, with 14 bases in between. The CDR3 DNA follows: TGTGCCAGCAGCCTCCGCTCGGGTGCCGAGCAGTACTTC. Translated: CASSLRSGAEQYF.

This clonotype was seen a handful of times. This chain connects TRBV4-2 to TRBJ2-3, with 9 nucleotides matching TRBD2. Looked up from germline, CDR1 is LGHNA and CDR2 is YNFKEQ. Losses at the gene ends were 5 bases for V and 0 bases for J; bases not matched to a gene: 9. This CDR3 has 17 amino acids. The CDR3 nucleotides read TGTGCCAGCAGCACAATTTCTAGCGGGGCTAGCACAGATACGCAGTATTTT. It specifies CASSTISSGASTDTQYF.

In this sample, this clonotype turned up a few times. In nucleotides, the CDR3 is TGTGCCAGCAGCGCCGGGACACTGAACACTGAAGCTTTCTTT. This gives the protein CASSAGTLNTEAFF. The chain employs TRBV7-8 and TRBJ1-1, with D tentatively TRBD1 (6 bases). V was cut by 5 bases and J by 0 bases, with 10 bases left in between. The CDR3 extends over 14 amino acids. CDR1 is SGHVS, CDR2 FQNEAQ, per germline.

In its sample, this clonotype was seen a few times. The chain links TRBV12-3 or TRBV12-4 to TRBJ2-1, with D perhaps matching TRBD1 (6 bases). Trimming pared 6 bases from V and 4 bases from J, leaving 22 bases between. The CDR3 consists of 17 residues. CDR3 loop: CASSRGFSGQGYNEQFF. Written as DNA, the CDR3 is TGTGCCAGCAGCCGCGGCTTCTCAGGCCAGGGGTACAATGAGCAGTTCTTC.

This clonotype was counted at least ten times. The chain combines TRBV7-2 with TRBJ2-7; D remains unclear. Germline V gene lookup returns CDR1 SGHTA and CDR2 FQGNSA. The V gene lost 5 bases and the J gene lost 2 bases, with 13 bases spanning the gap. CDR3 length: 14 amino acids. The CDR3 here is CASSPPSGPYEQYF. The DNA of the CDR3 is TGTGCCAGCAGCCCCCCGAGTGGGCCCTACGAGCAGTACTTC.

This clonotype has only one observation. The CDR3 does not end in the conserved phenylalanine or tryptophan, so this is likely a read error. The DNA is left out, because the CDR3 cannot be placed on it with certainty; the CDR3 is given as TCRdb lists it. This CDR3 reads CNASWRGAHNEQLL. J is TRBJ2-1 and V is TRBV20-1; the DNA was not compared with TRBD2, the D call given in the table. Germline CDR1 DFQATT, CDR2 SNEGSKA (reference sequence). A total of 14 residues make up the CDR3, ends included.

This clonotype was seen a few times. The chain employs TRBV19 and TRBJ2-4; D call uncertain. This CDR3 contains 16 residues. With 5 bases removed from V and 0 bases from J, the gap between germline ends came to 14 bases. Per germline, CDR1 LNHDA and CDR2 SQIVND (reference sequence). The CDR3 protein is CASSPLDGLAKNIQYF. In DNA, the CDR3 is TGTGCCAGTAGTCCATTGGACGGTCTAGCCAAAAACATTCAGTACTTC.

V and J are TRBV7-9 and TRBJ2-1; 10 bases line up with TRBD1. V lost 5 bases, J lost 5 bases, and 6 bases stayed unmatched. Looked up from germline, CDR1 is SEHNR and CDR2 is FQNEAQ (reference sequence). The CDR3 is 15 residues long. CDR3 bases: TGTGCCAGCAGCCAAACCGGGACAGGGGACAATGAGCAGTTCTTC. Its protein is CASSQTGTGDNEQFF.

This clonotype was recorded at least ten times. V and J are TRBV7-9 and TRBJ1-4; no reliable D call. This CDR3 comprises 12 residues. The V end lost 5 bases, the J end lost 10 bases, and 11 bases lay between the germline ends. The germline V gene encodes CDR1 SEHNR and CDR2 FQNEAQ (reference sequence). CDR3 sequence (DNA): TGTGCCAGCAGCAACACCAGCGGAAAACTGTTTTTT. It specifies CASSNTSGKLFF.

The table lists this clonotype with a few counts. This chain connects TRBV28 to TRBJ2-7; TRBD1 aligns across 7 bases. CDR3 size: 14 residues. The germline V gene has CDR1 MDHEN and CDR2 SYDVKM. The V segment lost 8 bases and the J segment 2 bases; nucleotides outside the gene matches: 9. CDR3 residues: CASFPRGTAYEQYF. The CDR3 region has the DNA TGTGCCAGCTTTCCCAGGGGGACAGCCTACGAGCAGTACTTC.

This clonotype was seen just once. The CDR3 is CASSRRSGNTIYF. CDR3 DNA: TGTGCCAGCAGTCGTCGCTCTGGAAACACCATATATTTT. The chain couples TRBV6-5 to TRBJ1-3; D is uncertain. Germline CDR1 MNHEY, CDR2 SVGAGI. Deletions cut 5 bases from V and 0 bases from J, with 5 bases between. The CDR3 contains 13 residues.

In its sample, this clonotype was seen a few times. The rearrangement uses TRBV12-3 or TRBV12-4 and TRBJ1-5, with a possible D match to TRBD1 (5 bases). The germline V and J ends were trimmed by 5 bases and 2 bases, with 16 bases remaining between them. The CDR3 has 16 residues. CDR3 protein: CASSPRGALGNQPQHF. The CDR3 DNA is TGTGCCAGCAGTCCCCGTGGGGCCCTCGGCAATCAGCCCCAGCATTTT.

This clonotype showed up many times. The rearrangement uses TRBV5-4 and TRBJ2-1, with D tentatively TRBD1 (6 bases). Germline CDR1 is SGHNT and CDR2 is YYREEE (reference sequence). The CDR3 extends over 14 amino acids. The V and J ends lost 0 bases and 6 bases respectively, with 10 bases between them. The CDR3 sequence: CASSLVARGNEQFF. The CDR3 coding sequence is TGTGCCAGCAGCTTGGTTGCCAGGGGCAATGAGCAGTTCTTC.

As to this clonotype: A read error may account for a junction end that differs from germline. V and J are TRBV15 and TRBJ2-3; D gene uncertain. The germline gives CDR1 LNHNV, CDR2 YYDKDF (reference sequence). CDR3 length equals 16 residues. The CDR3 spells CATIRDSSPRSDTQYF. As DNA, the CDR3 is TGTGCCACCATCAGAGATTCTTCCCCCCGTTCAGATACGCAGTATTTT.